This T cell receptor (beta chain) stems from a study of monozygotic twins with inflammatory bowel disease. Study conclusions and caveats: Perhaps reflecting limited power, concordant and discordant twins did not differ in repertoire similarity. Healthy twins shared more clonotypes with others than IBD patients, most markedly active ones.

The CDR3 spans 15 residues. Germline CDR1 is SEHNR and CDR2 is FQNEAQ (reference sequence). The template was total RNA from whole blood, with no T cell sorting. Researchers used template switching to add UMIs featuring a 6-nucleotide sample barcode. TCRdb re-called the 5' RACE reads and gives one entry per CDR3 protein, without DNA. This sample's table has approximately 160,000 distinct CDR3 sequences. To note about this clonotype: Its antigen is as yet unknown.

Sequenced material: blood. The TCR comes from a human donor with ulcerative colitis or Crohn's disease, or a healthy co-twin of an affected twin (not recorded which). The rearrangement joins TRBV7-9 to TRBJ2-2. CDR3 region: CASSFNSKNTGELFF.